This TCR beta chain was documented in a study of T cell responses to AZD1222 COVID-19 vaccine. Whole-study findings and limits: No repertoire was sampled before or during the peak T cell response, only after it.

Sequencing used immunoSEQ multiplex PCR; TCRdb keeps in-frame clones, though not all of them. The sample records over 200,000 clones, about 94% being singletons. A remark on this clone: Its matching antigen is unknown.

In germline, CDR1 is GTSNPN, CDR2 SVGIG (reference sequence). V lost 0 bases and J 8 bases, leaving 10 bases between the germline ends. CDR3 length equals 13 residues. Source: peripheral blood, taken 28 days after the second dose of the MenACWY control vaccine. V gene TRBV30 combines with J gene TRBJ2-2; possibly TRBD2 for D (5 bases). This clonotype was obtained from an adult who received the MenACWY meningococcal vaccine as a control. In nucleotides, the CDR3 is TGTGCCTGGAGTGTCGGGGTAGGGGGGGAGCTGTTTTTT. As protein: CAWSVGVGGELFF.